The 21 T cell receptor beta chains listed next were all sequenced from one sample in a study of T-cell memory formation after mild COVID-19. TCRdb re-derived calls from the 5' RACE reads in MiXCR, one entry per CDR3 protein. In the table there are about 430,000 distinct CDR3 sequences, more than 20% of which are singletons. Material for sequencing was PBMCs or a T cell subset sorted from them (not recorded which). These receptors were obtained from an adult woman who had mild COVID-19 (a few samples of this study predate the infection). Cell type and time point are not known.

The chain combines TRBV6-2 or TRBV6-3 with TRBJ1-2, with D perhaps TRBD1 (5 bases). CDR1 and CDR2 from the germline V gene are MNHEY and SVGEGT. The CDR3 consists of 14 residues. Trimming pared 3 bases from V and 6 bases from J, leaving 14 bases between. Here the CDR3 DNA reads TGTGCCAGCAGTTATGGGGCAATGGCCGATGGCTACACCTTC. As protein: CASSYGAMADGYTF.

This clonotype has more than one count but fewer than ten. The chain uses TRBV5-6 and TRBJ2-1; D assignment may be TRBD1 or TRBD2 (5 bases each). Germline V CDR1 and CDR2: SGHDT, YYEEEE. This CDR3 is 14 amino acids long. Trimming took off 4 bases at V and 9 bases at J, with 17 bases between the two ends. The CDR3 protein is CASSRAPGPIEQFF. The DNA of the CDR3 is TGTGCCAGCAGCCGTGCTCCGGGGCCGATTGAGCAGTTCTTC.

This clonotype was seen a handful of times. The chain links TRBV9 to TRBJ1-2, with D perhaps matching TRBD1 (5 bases). There are 17 residues in the CDR3. The germline V gene encodes CDR1 SGDLS and CDR2 YYNGEE. V shed 4 bases and J shed 0 bases, with 19 bases lying between them. CDR3 bases: TGTGCCAGCAGCCCCCGGGGGGACGGAAGGGCTAACTATGGCTACACCTTC. Encoded protein: CASSPRGDGRANYGYTF. The entire variable domain, with the rest obtained from reference TRBV9 and TRBJ1-2, is as follows: DSGVTQTPKHLITATGQRVTLRCSPRSGDLSVYWYQQSLDQGLQFLIQYYNGEERAKGNILERFSAQQFPDLHSELNLSSLELGDSALYFCASSPRGDGRANYGYTFGSGTRLTVV.

This clonotype was counted between two and nine times. The V gene is TRBV4-1, the J gene TRBJ1-1; 9 bases line up with TRBD1. Germline trimming cut 5 bases from V and 5 bases from J; bases unmatched to any gene: 9. The CDR3 totals 15 residues. From germline, CDR1 is MGHRA and CDR2 YSYEKL. The CDR3 is CASSLLPGQGTEAFF. DNA of the CDR3: TGCGCCAGCAGCTTACTACCGGGACAGGGAACTGAAGCTTTCTTT.

V gene TRBV7-9 combines with J gene TRBJ1-2, with D perhaps matching TRBD1 (6 bases). Germline V gene lookup returns CDR1 SEHNR and CDR2 FQNEAQ (reference sequence). V was cut by 6 bases and J by 3 bases, with 14 bases left in between. This CDR3 is built from 14 residues. This chain's CDR3 is CASRPQGRDYGYTF. Written as DNA, the CDR3 is TGTGCCAGCAGACCACAGGGTCGAGACTATGGCTACACCTTC.

This clonotype was detected only a few times. This sequence joins TRBV29-1 and TRBJ2-7; D not resolved. Deletions cut 5 bases from V and 6 bases from J, with 14 bases between. The germline V gene has CDR1 SQVTM and CDR2 ANQGSEA. This CDR3 is 12 amino acids long. CDR3 sequence reads: CSVRKGLGEQYF. The CDR3 DNA is TGCAGCGTTCGAAAGGGTCTTGGCGAGCAGTACTTC.

This clonotype was counted only a few times. The chain recombines TRBV12-3 or TRBV12-4 with TRBJ2-7, with 7 positions matching TRBD1. Losses at the gene ends were 6 bases for V and 3 bases for J; bases not matched to a gene: 11. This CDR3 has 15 amino acids. CDR3 region: CASSSTGEGRYEQYF. The CDR3 region has the DNA TGTGCCAGCAGCAGTACAGGGGAAGGACGCTACGAGCAGTACTTC.

In this sample, this clonotype turned up many times. This chain joins TRBV7-2 and TRBJ2-3, with TRBD2 matching 9 bases. J gave up 1 base and V 5 bases, and 4 bases lay outside the gene matches. Germline loops: CDR1 SGHTA, CDR2 FQGNSA. The CDR3 sequence is 15 residues long. This CDR3 reads CASSIRTSGTDTQYF. CDR3 coding DNA: TGTGCCAGCAGCATACGGACTAGCGGCACAGATACGCAGTATTTT. Full variable domain (remainder filled in from reference TRBV7-2 and TRBJ2-3): GAGVSQSPSNKVTEKGKDVELRCDPISGHTALYWYRQSLGQGLEFLIYFQGNSAPDKSGLPSDRFSAERTGGSVSTLTIQRTQQEDSAVYLCASSIRTSGTDTQYFGPGTRLTVL.

V is TRBV5-1 and J is TRBJ2-2; TRBD1 matches 8 bases. Germline CDR1 and CDR2: SGHRS and YFSETQ. V lost 3 bases and J lost 3; bases outside the gene matches: 4. This CDR3 spans 15 amino acids. The CDR3 DNA reads TGCGCCAGCAGCTCCGGACAGGGCCACACCGGGGAGCTGTTTTTT. Protein sequence: CASSSGQGHTGELFF.

The chain combines TRBV7-6 with TRBJ1-1, with 7 bases that match TRBD1. V shed 10 bases and J 1 base; nucleotides not matched to a gene: 6. Per the germline V gene, CDR1 is SGHVS and CDR2 is FNYEAQ. CDR3 size: 13 residues. CDR3: CATRQGSNTEAFF. As DNA, the CDR3 is TGTGCCACTCGACAGGGTTCGAACACTGAAGCTTTCTTT.

The rearrangement links TRBV5-1 to TRBJ1-1, with D possibly matching TRBD1 (5 bases). V dropped 5 bases and J dropped 0 bases, with 14 bases sitting between them. This CDR3 is built from 15 residues. Germline lookup yields CDR1 SGHRS and CDR2 YFSETQ. The CDR3 is CASSAGAPLNTEAFF. The CDR3 nucleotides are TGCGCCAGCAGTGCTGGGGCCCCGCTGAACACTGAAGCTTTCTTT.

The V call is TRBV7-9, the J call TRBJ2-7, with D uncertain. Trimming pared 4 bases from V and 2 bases from J, leaving 6 bases between. Germline V gene data show CDR1 as SEHNR and CDR2 as FQNEAQ (reference sequence). The CDR3 is made up of 12 amino acids. DNA of the CDR3: TGTGCCAGCAGCTCTGCACCCTACGAGCAGTACTTC. Protein sequence: CASSSAPYEQYF.

This clonotype was detected a few times. This chain uses TRBV19 with TRBJ2-6; D is possibly TRBD1 (5 bases). The CDR3 consists of 14 residues. V dropped 5 bases and J dropped 2 bases, with 7 bases sitting between them. Germline lookup yields CDR1 LNHDA and CDR2 SQIVND (reference sequence). The CDR3 spells CASSQGTGANVLTF. The CDR3, as DNA: TGTGCCAGTAGTCAGGGTACTGGGGCCAACGTCCTGACTTTC.

This clonotype was detected many times. This chain connects TRBV5-1 to TRBJ2-1; no clear D. The V gene lost 4 bases and the J gene lost 5 bases, with 4 bases spanning the gap. CDR1 and CDR2 from the germline V gene are SGHRS and YFSETQ. CDR3 length: 11 residues. The CDR3 nucleotides are TGCGCCAGCAGCGCCCACAATGAGCAGTTCTTC. Encoded protein: CASSAHNEQFF. The variable domain in full, completed from reference TRBV5-1 and TRBJ2-1, reads KAGVTQTPRYLIKTRGQQVTLSCSPISGHRSVSWYQQTPGQGLQFLFEYFSETQRNKGNFPGRFSGRQFSNSRSEMNVSTLELGDSALYLCASSAHNEQFFGPGTRLTVL.

This clonotype has a count of ten or more. The chain is built from TRBV5-8 and TRBJ2-3; TRBD2 might be the D (6 bases). Germline CDR1 reads SGHTS; CDR2 reads YDEGEE. V was trimmed by 5 bases and J by 0 bases, leaving 16 bases between them. The CDR3 extends over 16 amino acids. The CDR3 sequence is CASRSPGLRSTDTQYF. DNA of the CDR3: TGTGCCAGCAGATCCCCGGGACTGAGAAGCACAGATACGCAGTATTTT.

The genes are TRBV7-6 and TRBJ2-6; perhaps TRBD2 as D (5 bases). The length of the CDR3 is 14 residues. The ends were cut back, 3 bases at V and 2 bases at J, with 5 bases in the middle. CDR1 is SGHVS, CDR2 FNYEAQ, per germline. CDR3 amino acids: CASSFGAGANVLTF. Here the CDR3 DNA reads TGTGCCAGCAGCTTCGGGGCTGGGGCCAACGTCCTGACTTTC.

A single count supports this clonotype. The J gene is TRBJ1-4, the V gene TRBV15; D gene uncertain. CDR1 LNHNV and CDR2 YYDKDF come from the germline V gene (reference sequence). Trimming shortened V by 3 bases and J by 8 bases, and 10 bases separated the two germline ends. This CDR3 has 13 residues. In DNA, the CDR3 is TGTGCCACCAGCAGCGGGTCGGGAGAAAAACTGTTTTTT. Protein sequence: CATSSGSGEKLFF. Filled out from reference TRBV15 and TRBJ1-4, the complete variable domain reads DAMVIQNPRYQVTQFGKPVTLSCSQTLNHNVMYWYQQKSSQAPKLLFHYYDKDFNNEADTPDNFQSRRPNTSFCFLDIRSPGLGDTAMYLCATSSGSGEKLFFGSGTQLSVL.

This clonotype appeared a few times. This chain links TRBV24-1 with TRBJ1-5; D uncertain. V shed 3 bases and J shed 2 bases, with 10 bases lying between them. The CDR3 loop spans 15 amino acids. CDR1 and CDR2 from the germline V gene are KGHDR and SFDVKD. DNA for the CDR3: TGTGCCACCAGTGATCCAGGTATCGGCAATCAGCCCCAGCATTTT. It yields the protein CATSDPGIGNQPQHF.

V and J are TRBV20-1 and TRBJ2-7; 13 bases match TRBD2. With 2 bases clipped from V and 3 bases from J, the junction kept 25 bases outside the gene matches. Germline lookup yields CDR1 DFQATT and CDR2 SNEGSKA (reference sequence). The CDR3 is made up of 22 amino acids. As DNA, the CDR3 is TGCAGTGCTAGATTCGCTTGGACTAGCGGGAGAAGCCCTGGGCGGGGTCTCTACGAGCAGTACTTC. Protein: CSARFAWTSGRSPGRGLYEQYF.

The rearrangement links TRBV10-3 to TRBJ1-1; D unresolved. The germline CDR1 and CDR2 sequences are ENHRY and SYGVKD. This CDR3 contains 15 residues. Trimming stripped 4 bases from V and 1 base from J, with 13 bases between. In DNA, the CDR3 is TGTGCCATCAGTGCCCTAGGGAGATCGAACACTGAAGCTTTCTTT. Translated: CAISALGRSNTEAFF.

The chain combines TRBV7-6 with TRBJ2-2; 12 bases fit TRBD2. The CDR3 sequence is 16 residues long. After removal of 4 bases from V and 5 bases from J, the junction contained 5 bases not matched to a gene. Germline V CDR1 and CDR2: SGHVS, FNYEAQ. CDR3 in amino acids: CASSYRTSGTTGELFF. The CDR3 coding sequence is TGTGCCAGCAGCTACCGGACTAGCGGGACGACCGGGGAGCTGTTTTTT. The full variable domain, completed using reference TRBV7-6 and TRBJ2-2, is GAGVSQSPRYKVTKRGQDVALRCDPISGHVSLYWYRQALGQGPEFLTYFNYEAQQDKSGLPNDRFSAERPEGSISTLTIQRTEQRDSAMYRCASSYRTSGTTGELFFGEGSRLTVL.